This T cell receptor beta chain was captured in a study of control samples from healthy donors and cancer patients (TCRdb year 2020). Receptor amplification or capture employed the immunoSEQ multiplex PCR assay. Not all clones reach the TCRdb copy of this immuneACCESS table, which keeps in-frame sequences only. Checked studies attribute under half of the gap to unresolved V genes and leave the rest unexplained. Counted in this sample were 150,000 or so clones; around 95% of them appeared once. Roughly 4% of the sample is taken by the ten largest. The CDR1 and CDR2 encoded by the germline V gene are MNHEY and SVGAGI. The V and J ends are trimmed by 3 bases and 2 bases, leaving 8 bases between them. The CDR3 holds 14 amino acids from the cysteine to the phenylalanine. Only the CDR3 portion is preserved as DNA: 42 bases, with reading frame beginning at the first base. This clone has a single count. Its antigen is unknown. Within one base of it there is no much larger clone, and no base qualities were kept.

The receptor was isolated from a woman between 55 and 75 years old in good health. The rearrangement joined TRBV6-5 to TRBJ1-5; a tentative D match to TRBD1 spans 5 bases. Sequenced: blood. This receptor has the CDR3 CASSYDSGNQPQHF. The DNA sequence is as follows: TGTGCCAGCAGTTATGACAGCGGCAATCAGCCCCAGCATTTT.